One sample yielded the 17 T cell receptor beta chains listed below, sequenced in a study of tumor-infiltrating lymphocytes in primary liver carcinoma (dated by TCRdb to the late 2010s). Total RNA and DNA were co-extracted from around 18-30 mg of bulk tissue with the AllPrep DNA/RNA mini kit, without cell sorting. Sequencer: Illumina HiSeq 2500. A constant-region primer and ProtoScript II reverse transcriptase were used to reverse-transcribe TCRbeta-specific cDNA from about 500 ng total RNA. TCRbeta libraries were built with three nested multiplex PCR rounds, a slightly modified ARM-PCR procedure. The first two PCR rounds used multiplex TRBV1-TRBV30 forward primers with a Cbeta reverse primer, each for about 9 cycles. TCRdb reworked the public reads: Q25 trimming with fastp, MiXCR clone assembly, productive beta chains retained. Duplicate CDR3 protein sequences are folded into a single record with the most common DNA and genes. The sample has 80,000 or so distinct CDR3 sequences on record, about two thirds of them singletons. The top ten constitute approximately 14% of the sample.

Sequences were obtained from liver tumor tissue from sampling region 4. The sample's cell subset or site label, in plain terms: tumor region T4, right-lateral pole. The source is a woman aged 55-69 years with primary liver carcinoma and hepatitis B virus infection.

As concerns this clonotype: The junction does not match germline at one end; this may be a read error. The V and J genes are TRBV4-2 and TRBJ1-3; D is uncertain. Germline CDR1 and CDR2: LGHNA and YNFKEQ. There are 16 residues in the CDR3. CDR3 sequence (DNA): TGTGCCAGCAGCCAAGATGAGGAGGATACTGGAAGCACCATATATTTT. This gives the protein CASSQDEEDTGSTIYF.

This CDR3 reads CAKSLAARAANSPLHF. The DNA of the CDR3 is TGTGCCAAGAGTTTAGCCGCCAGGGCGGCCAATTCACCCCTCCACTTT. This chain connects TRBV12-3 or TRBV12-4 to TRBJ1-6; the D gene is possibly TRBD1 (5 bases). The CDR3 length is 16 residues. The germline V and J ends were trimmed by 10 bases and 7 bases, with 23 bases remaining between them.

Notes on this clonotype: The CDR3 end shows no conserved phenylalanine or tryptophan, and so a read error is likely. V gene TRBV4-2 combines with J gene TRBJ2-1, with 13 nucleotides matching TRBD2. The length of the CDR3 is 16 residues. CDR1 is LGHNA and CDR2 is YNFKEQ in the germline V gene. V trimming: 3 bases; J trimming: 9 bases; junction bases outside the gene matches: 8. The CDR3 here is CASSQPGLAGSGEQFL. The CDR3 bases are TGTGCCAGCAGCCAGCCGGGACTAGCGGGAAGTGGTGAGCAGTTCCTC.

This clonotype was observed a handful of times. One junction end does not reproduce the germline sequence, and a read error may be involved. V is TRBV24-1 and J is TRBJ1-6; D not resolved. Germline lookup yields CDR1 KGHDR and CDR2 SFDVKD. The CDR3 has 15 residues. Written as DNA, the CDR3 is TGTGCCTCCAGTGACCTTCGAGGGCCTAATTCACCCCTCCACTTT. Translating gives CASSDLRGPNSPLHF.

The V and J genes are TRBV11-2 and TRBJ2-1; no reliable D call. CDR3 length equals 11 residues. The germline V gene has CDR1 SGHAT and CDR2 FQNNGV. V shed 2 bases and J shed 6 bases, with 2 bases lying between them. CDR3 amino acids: CASSLLNEQFF. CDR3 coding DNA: TGTGCCAGCAGCTTACTCAATGAGCAGTTCTTC.

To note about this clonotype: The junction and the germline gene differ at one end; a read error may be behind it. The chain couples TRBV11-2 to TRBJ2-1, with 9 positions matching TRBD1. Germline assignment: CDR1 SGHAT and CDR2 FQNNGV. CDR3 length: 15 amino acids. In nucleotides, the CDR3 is TGTGCCATCAGCCACCCAGACAGGGGGGGGAGTGAGCAGTTCTTC. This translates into CAISHPDRGGSEQFF.

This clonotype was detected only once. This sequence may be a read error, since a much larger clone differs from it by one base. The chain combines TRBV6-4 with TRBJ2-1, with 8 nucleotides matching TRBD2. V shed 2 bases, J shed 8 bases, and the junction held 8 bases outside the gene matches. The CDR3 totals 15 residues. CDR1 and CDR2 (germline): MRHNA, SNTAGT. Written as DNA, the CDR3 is TGTGCCAGCAGTGACCTTACTAGCGGCGTAGATGAGCAGTTCTTC. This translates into CASSDLTSGVDEQFF.

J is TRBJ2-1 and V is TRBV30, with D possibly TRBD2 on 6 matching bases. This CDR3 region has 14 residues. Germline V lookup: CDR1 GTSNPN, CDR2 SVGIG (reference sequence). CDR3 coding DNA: TGTGCTCGGAGTGTACTAGCCGACTACAATGAGCAGTTCTTC. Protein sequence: CARSVLADYNEQFF.

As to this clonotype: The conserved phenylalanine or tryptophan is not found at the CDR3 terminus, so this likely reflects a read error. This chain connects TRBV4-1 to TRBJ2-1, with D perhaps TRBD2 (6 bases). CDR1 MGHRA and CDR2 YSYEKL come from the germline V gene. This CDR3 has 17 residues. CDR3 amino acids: CASSQGTGGGSYYEQFL. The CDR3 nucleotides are TGCGCCAGCAGCCAAGGGACTGGGGGAGGTTCCTACTATGAGCAGTTCCTC.

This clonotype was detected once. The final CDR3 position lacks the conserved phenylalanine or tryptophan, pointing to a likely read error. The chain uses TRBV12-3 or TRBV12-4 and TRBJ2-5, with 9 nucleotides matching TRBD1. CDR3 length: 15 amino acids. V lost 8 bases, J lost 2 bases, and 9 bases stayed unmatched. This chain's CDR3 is CASGDAGTGQETQYL. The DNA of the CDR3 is TGTGCCAGCGGTGATGCCGGGACAGGGCAAGAGACCCAGTACCTC.

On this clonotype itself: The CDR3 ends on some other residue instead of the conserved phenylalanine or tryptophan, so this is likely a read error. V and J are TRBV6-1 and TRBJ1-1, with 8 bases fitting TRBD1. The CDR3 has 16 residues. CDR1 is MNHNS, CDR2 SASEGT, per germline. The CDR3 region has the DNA TGTGCCAGTAGTGAAGAAACAGGGGGATCAAACACTGAAGCTTTCTTA. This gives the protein CASSEETGGSNTEAFL.

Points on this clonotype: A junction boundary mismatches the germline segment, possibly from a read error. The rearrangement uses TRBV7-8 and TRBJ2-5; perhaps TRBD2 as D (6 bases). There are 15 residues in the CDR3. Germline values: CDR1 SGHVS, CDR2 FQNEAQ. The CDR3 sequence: CASSLASRREETKYF. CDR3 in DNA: TGTGCCAGCAGCTTAGCTAGCAGGAGGGAAGAGACCAAGTACTTC.

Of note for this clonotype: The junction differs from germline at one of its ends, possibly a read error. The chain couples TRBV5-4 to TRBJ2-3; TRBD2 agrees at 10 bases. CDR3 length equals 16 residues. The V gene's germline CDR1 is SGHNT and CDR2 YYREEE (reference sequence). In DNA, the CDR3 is TGTGCCAGCAGCCTGAGCGGGAGGGGTGGGGCAGATACGCACTATTTT. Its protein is CASSLSGRGGADTHYF.

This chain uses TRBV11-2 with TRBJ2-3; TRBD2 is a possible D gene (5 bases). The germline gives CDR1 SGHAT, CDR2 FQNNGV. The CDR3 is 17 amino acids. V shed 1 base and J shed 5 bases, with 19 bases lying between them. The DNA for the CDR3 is TGTGCCAGCAGCTTAGGGCGACTAACGTACACGATAGATACGCAGTATTTT. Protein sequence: CASSLGRLTYTIDTQYF.

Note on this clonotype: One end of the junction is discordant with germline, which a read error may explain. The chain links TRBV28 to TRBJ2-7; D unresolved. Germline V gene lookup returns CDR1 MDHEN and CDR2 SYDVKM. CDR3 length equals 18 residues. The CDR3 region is CASSLSQVGWSRSYEQYF. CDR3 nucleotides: TGTGCCAGTAGTTTATCTCAAGTCGGATGGAGTAGAAGTTACGAGCAGTACTTC. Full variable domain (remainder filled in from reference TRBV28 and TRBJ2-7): DVKVTQSSRYLVKRTGEKVFLECVQDMDHENMFWYRQDPGLGLRLIYFSYDVKMKEKGDIPEGYSVSREKKERFSLILESASTNQTSMYLCASSLSQVGWSRSYEQYFGPGTRLTVT.

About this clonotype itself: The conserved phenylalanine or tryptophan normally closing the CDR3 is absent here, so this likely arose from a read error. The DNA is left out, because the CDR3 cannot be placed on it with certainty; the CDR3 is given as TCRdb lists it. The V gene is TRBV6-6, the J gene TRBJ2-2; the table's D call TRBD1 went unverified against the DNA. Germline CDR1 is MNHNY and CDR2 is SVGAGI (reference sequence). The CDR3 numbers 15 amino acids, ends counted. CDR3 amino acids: CASSYSGGVAGELFS.

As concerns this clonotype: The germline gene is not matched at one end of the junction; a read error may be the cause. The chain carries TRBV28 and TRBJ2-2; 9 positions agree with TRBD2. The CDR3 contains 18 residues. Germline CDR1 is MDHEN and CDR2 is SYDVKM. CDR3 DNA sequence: TGTGCCAGCAGTTCCCGGACTAGCGAAACTGAGGACACCGGGGAGCTGGTTTTT. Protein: CASSSRTSETEDTGELVF.